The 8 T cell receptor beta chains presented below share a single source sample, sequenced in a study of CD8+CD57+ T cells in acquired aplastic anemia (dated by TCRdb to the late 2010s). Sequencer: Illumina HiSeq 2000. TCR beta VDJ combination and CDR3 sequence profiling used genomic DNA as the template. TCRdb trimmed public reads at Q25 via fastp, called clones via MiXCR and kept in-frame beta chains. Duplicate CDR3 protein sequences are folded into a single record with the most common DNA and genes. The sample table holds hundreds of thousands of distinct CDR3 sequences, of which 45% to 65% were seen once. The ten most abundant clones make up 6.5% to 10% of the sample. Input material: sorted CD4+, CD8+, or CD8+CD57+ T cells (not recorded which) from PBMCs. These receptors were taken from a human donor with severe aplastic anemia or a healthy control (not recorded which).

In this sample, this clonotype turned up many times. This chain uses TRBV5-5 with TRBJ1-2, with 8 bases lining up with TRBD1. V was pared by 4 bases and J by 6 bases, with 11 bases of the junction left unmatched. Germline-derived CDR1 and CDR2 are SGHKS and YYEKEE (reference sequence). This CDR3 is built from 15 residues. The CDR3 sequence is CASSPLETGVNGYTF. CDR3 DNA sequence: TGTGCCAGCAGCCCCCTCGAGACAGGGGTGAATGGCTACACCTTC.

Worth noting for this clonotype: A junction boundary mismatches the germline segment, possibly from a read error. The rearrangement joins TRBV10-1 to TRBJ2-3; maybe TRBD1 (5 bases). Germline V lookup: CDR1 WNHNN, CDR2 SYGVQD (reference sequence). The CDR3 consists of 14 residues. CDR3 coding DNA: TGTGCCAGCAGCTTAGCAGGGATGACAGATACGCAGTATTTT. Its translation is CASSLAGMTDTQYF.

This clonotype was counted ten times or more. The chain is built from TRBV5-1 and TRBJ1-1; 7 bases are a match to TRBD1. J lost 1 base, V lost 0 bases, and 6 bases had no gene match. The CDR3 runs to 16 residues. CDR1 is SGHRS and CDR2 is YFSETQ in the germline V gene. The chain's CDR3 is CASSLAEGARNTEAFF. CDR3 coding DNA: TGCGCCAGCAGCTTGGCCGAGGGGGCTAGGAACACTGAAGCTTTCTTT.

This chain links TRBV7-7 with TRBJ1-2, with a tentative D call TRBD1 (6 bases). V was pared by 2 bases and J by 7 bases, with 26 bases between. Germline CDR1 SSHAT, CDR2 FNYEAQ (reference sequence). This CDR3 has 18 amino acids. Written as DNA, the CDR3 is TGTGCCAGCAGCTTAAGTCCGGACGGGGGGTCAGGGGTGGGTGGCTACACCTTC. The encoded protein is CASSLSPDGGSGVGGYTF. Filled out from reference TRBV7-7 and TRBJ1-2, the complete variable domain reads GAGVSQSPRYKVTKRGQDVTLRCDPISSHATLYWYQQALGQGPEFLTYFNYEAQPDKSGLPSDRFSAERPEGSISTLTIQRTEQRDSAMYRCASSLSPDGGSGVGGYTFGSGTRLTVV.

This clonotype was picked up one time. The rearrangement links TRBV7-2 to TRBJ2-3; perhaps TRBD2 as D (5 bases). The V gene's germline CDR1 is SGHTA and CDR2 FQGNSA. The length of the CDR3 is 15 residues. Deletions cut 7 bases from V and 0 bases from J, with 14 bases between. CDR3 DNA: TGTGCCAGCACCACCGCGCGGGCCAGCACAGATACGCAGTATTTT. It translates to CASTTARASTDTQYF.

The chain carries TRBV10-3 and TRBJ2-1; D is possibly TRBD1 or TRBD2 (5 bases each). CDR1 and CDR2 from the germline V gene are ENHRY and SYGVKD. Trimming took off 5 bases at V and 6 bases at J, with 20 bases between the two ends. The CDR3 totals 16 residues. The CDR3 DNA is TGTGCCATCAGTTACGAACCGGGGCTTAGGTCCAATGAGCAGTTCTTC. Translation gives CAISYEPGLRSNEQFF.

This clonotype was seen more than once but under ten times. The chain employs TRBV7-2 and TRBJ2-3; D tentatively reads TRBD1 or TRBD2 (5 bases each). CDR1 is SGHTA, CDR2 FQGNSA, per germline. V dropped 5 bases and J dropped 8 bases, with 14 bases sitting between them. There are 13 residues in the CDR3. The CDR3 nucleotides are TGTGCCAGCAGCCTCCGTGGGGACGGTACGCAGTATTTT. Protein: CASSLRGDGTQYF. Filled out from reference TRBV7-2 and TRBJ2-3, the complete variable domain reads GAGVSQSPSNKVTEKGKDVELRCDPISGHTALYWYRQSLGQGLEFLIYFQGNSAPDKSGLPSDRFSAERTGGSVSTLTIQRTQQEDSAVYLCASSLRGDGTQYFGPGTRLTVL.

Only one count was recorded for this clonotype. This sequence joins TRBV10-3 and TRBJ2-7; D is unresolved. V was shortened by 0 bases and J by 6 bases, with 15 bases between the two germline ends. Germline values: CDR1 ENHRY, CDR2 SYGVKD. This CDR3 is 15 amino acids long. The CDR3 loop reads CAISESANPRIEQYF. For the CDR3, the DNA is TGTGCCATCAGTGAGTCGGCGAATCCCCGTATCGAGCAGTACTTC.